Each of the 13 T cell receptor beta chains below was sequenced from the same sample in a study of read filtering for tumor transcriptome and immune sequencing. This library used roughly 400 ng RNA and molecular barcoded adaptors spanning alpha/delta and beta/gamma chains. TCRdb re-derived calls from the reads in MiXCR, one entry per CDR3 protein. The sample has 35,000 to 55,000 distinct CDR3 sequences; approximately 12% are singletons. The sample taken for sequencing was a population of CD138-negative cells sorted from bone marrow. The receptors derive from a donor at least 40 years old with multiple myeloma.

The sample holds many counts of this clonotype. The chain joins TRBV20-1 to TRBJ2-3; 13 nucleotides agree with TRBD2. V shed 3 bases, J shed 3 bases, and the junction held 15 bases outside the gene matches. Germline V gene sequence: CDR1 DFQATT, CDR2 SNEGSKA (reference sequence). The CDR3 extends over 19 amino acids. CDR3 region: CSASLSGTSGIGGTDTQYF. The CDR3 DNA sequence: TGCAGTGCTAGCCTTTCTGGGACTAGCGGGATTGGGGGTACAGATACGCAGTATTTT.

Many counts were recorded for this clonotype. J is TRBJ1-1 and V is TRBV12-3 or TRBV12-4, with D unresolved. Trimming left V 2 bases short and J 0 bases short, with 13 bases between. The length of the CDR3 is 16 residues. CDR3 DNA: TGTGCCAGCAGTTTAAATTCAGCGGGCGTGAACACTGAAGCTTTCTTT. It codes for CASSLNSAGVNTEAFF.

The sample holds many counts of this clonotype. V is TRBV29-1 and J is TRBJ2-3, with D unclear. This CDR3 is 13 amino acids long. Trimming cost V 1 base and J 3 bases, with 8 bases left between them. CDR1 SQVTM and CDR2 ANQGSEA come from the germline V gene. In DNA, the CDR3 is TGCAGCGTTGAAGGGGGTCGAACAGATACGCAGTATTTT. It codes for CSVEGGRTDTQYF.

This clonotype is labeled medium-sized. The J gene is TRBJ2-5, the V gene TRBV5-4; D is unclear. Trimming shortened V by 0 bases and J by 1 base, and 4 bases separated the two germline ends. The CDR3 loop spans 13 amino acids. Germline CDR1 and CDR2: SGHNT and YYREEE (reference sequence). In nucleotides, the CDR3 is TGTGCCAGCAGCTTGGTGGGCCAAGAGACCCAGTACTTC. The encoded protein is CASSLVGQETQYF. Variable domain in full (rest from reference TRBV5-4 and TRBJ2-5): ETGVTQSPTHLIKTRGQQVTLRCSSQSGHNTVSWYQQALGQGPQFIFQYYREEENGRGNFPPRFSGLQFPNYSSELNVNALELDDSALYLCASSLVGQETQYFGPGTRLLVL.

This clonotype showed up many times. J is TRBJ2-7 and V is TRBV7-2, with TRBD1 as a possible D gene (5 bases). The CDR3 is 12 amino acids. V was pared by 5 bases and J by 3 bases, with 8 bases between. Germline CDR1 and CDR2: SGHTA and FQGNSA. CDR3 bases: TGTGCCAGCAGCCCAGGGTACTACGAGCAGTACTTC. Encoded protein: CASSPGYYEQYF. Using reference TRBV7-2 and TRBJ2-7 for the parts outside the CDR3, the full variable domain is GAGVSQSPSNKVTEKGKDVELRCDPISGHTALYWYRQSLGQGLEFLIYFQGNSAPDKSGLPSDRFSAERTGGSVSTLTIQRTQQEDSAVYLCASSPGYYEQYFGPGTRLTVT.

This clonotype was seen at least ten times. The rearrangement uses TRBV13 and TRBJ1-3; the D is unclear. Germline CDR1 is PRHDT and CDR2 is FYEKMQ (reference sequence). Trimming took 5 bases from V and 0 from J, leaving 23 bases between them. The CDR3 runs to 19 residues. The CDR3 nucleotides are TGTGCCAGCAGCCTACGGACGCACTACAGTAGTGACTCTGGAAACACCATATATTTT. It specifies CASSLRTHYSSDSGNTIYF. The entire variable domain, with the rest obtained from reference TRBV13 and TRBJ1-3, is as follows: AAGVIQSPRHLIKEKRETATLKCYPIPRHDTVYWYQQGPGQDPQFLISFYEKMQSDKGSIPDRFSAQQFSDYHSELNMSSLELGDSALYFCASSLRTHYSSDSGNTIYFGEGSWLTVV.

This clonotype was observed at least ten times. The V gene is TRBV12-3 or TRBV12-4, the J gene TRBJ2-1, with TRBD1 identical over 8 bases. After removal of 6 bases from V and 0 bases from J, the junction contained 7 bases not matched to a gene. This CDR3 comprises 16 residues. CDR3 in amino acids: CASRPPGQGSYNEQFF. Here the CDR3 DNA reads TGTGCCAGCAGACCCCCCGGACAGGGCTCCTACAATGAGCAGTTCTTC.

This clonotype showed up many times. This chain links TRBV2 with TRBJ2-1; TRBD1 might be the D (6 bases). Germline assignment: CDR1 SNHLY and CDR2 FYNNEI. This CDR3 region has 13 residues. Trimming pared 6 bases from V and 5 bases from J, leaving 11 bases between. The CDR3 loop is CASRRDINNEQFF. The CDR3 DNA follows: TGTGCCAGCAGGAGGGACATTAACAATGAGCAGTTCTTC.

This clonotype was recorded at least ten times. The rearrangement joins TRBV10-1 to TRBJ2-7; 7 nucleotides line up with TRBD1. The germline CDR1 and CDR2 sequences are WNHNN and SYGVQD (reference sequence). The V gene end was trimmed by 5 bases and the J gene end by 5 bases; junction bases not matched to a gene: 12. There are 15 residues in the CDR3. The CDR3: CASSPDRVISDEQYF. CDR3 DNA: TGCGCCAGCAGTCCCGACAGGGTGATTTCCGACGAGCAGTACTTC.

This clonotype was observed at least ten times. The V and J genes are TRBV20-1 and TRBJ2-6, with 12 positions matching TRBD1. V shed 4 bases and J 1 base; nucleotides not matched to a gene: 11. This CDR3 is built from 19 residues. In germline, CDR1 is DFQATT, CDR2 SNEGSKA (reference sequence). CDR3 nucleotides: TGCAGTGCTAAATCGGGGACAGGGGGCGCTTTATCTGGGGCCAACGTCCTGACTTTC. It yields the protein CSAKSGTGGALSGANVLTF.

V is TRBV5-1 and J is TRBJ2-1, with TRBD2 matching 7 bases. Germline CDR1 is SGHRS and CDR2 is YFSETQ. The CDR3 is 15 amino acids. DNA for the CDR3: TGCATAAGCAGGCAAAATGAGCGGGACTACAATGAGCAGTTCTTC. Encoded protein: CISRQNERDYNEQFF.

This clonotype was recorded many times. The V gene is TRBV29-1, the J gene TRBJ2-7; unclear D gene. V lost 5 bases and J lost 6, with 8 bases in between. The germline gives CDR1 SQVTM, CDR2 ANQGSEA. The CDR3 is 10 amino acids. DNA for the CDR3: TGCAGCGTTCTCGTGTCCGAGCAGTACTTC. Amino acids: CSVLVSEQYF.

This clonotype was observed at least ten times. This rearrangement joins TRBV25-1 to TRBJ1-6, with D possibly matching TRBD1 (5 bases). This CDR3 comprises 13 residues. Per germline, CDR1 MGHDK and CDR2 SYGVNS. Trimming took 3 bases from V and 7 from J, leaving 7 bases between them. The CDR3 DNA follows: TGTGCCAGCAGTGAGGGGACCAATTCACCCCTCCACTTT. This encodes CASSEGTNSPLHF.